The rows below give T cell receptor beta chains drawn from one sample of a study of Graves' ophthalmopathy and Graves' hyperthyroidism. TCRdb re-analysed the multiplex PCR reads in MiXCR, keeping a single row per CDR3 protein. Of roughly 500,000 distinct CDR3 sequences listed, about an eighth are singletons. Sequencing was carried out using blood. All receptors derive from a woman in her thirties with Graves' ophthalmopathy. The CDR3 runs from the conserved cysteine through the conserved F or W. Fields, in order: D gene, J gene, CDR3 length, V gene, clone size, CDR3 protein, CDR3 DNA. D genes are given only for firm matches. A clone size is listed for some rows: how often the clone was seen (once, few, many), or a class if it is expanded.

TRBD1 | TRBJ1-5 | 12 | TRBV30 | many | CAWKQGNQPQHF | TGTGCCTGGAAACAGGGGAATCAGCCCCAGCATTTT
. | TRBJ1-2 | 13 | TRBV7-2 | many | CASKWGRVYGYTF | TGTGCCAGCAAATGGGGGCGCGTCTATGGCTACACCTTC
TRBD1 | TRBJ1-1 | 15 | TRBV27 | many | CASSLSQGEGTEAFF | TGTGCCAGCAGTTTATCGCAGGGGGAAGGCACTGAAGCTTTCTTT
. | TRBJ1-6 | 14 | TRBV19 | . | CASRGLTDNSPLHF | TGTGCCAGTAGGGGGTTGACGGATAATTCACCCCTCCACTTT
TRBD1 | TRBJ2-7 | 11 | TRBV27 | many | CASRTGEEQYF | TGTGCCAGCAGGACAGGGGAAGAGCAGTACTTC
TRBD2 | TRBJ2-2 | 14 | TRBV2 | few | CASRPGTSNGELFF | TGTGCCAGCAGACCCGGGACTAGTAACGGGGAGCTGTTTTTT
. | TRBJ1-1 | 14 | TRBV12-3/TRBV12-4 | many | CASSPWRAEGEAFF | TGTGCCAGCAGTCCATGGAGGGCCGAGGGTGAAGCTTTCTTT
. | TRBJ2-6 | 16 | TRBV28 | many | CASSLHGSSGANVLTF | TGTGCCAGCAGTCTTCACGGGAGCTCTGGGGCCAACGTCCTGACTTTC
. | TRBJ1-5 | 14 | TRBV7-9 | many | CASSSEYSNQPQHF | TGTGCCAGCAGCTCAGAGTATAGCAATCAGCCCCAGCATTTT
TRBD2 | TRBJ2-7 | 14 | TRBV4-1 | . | CASGPRLASYEQYF | TGCGCCAGCGGCCCTAGACTAGCGTCCTACGAGCAGTACTTC
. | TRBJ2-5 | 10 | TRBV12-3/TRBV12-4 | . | CASGRGTQYF | TGTGCCAGCGGACGGGGGACCCAGTACTTC
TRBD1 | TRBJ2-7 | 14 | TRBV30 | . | CAWSLRDRVYEQYF | TGTGCCTGGAGTCTCCGGGACAGGGTCTACGAGCAGTACTTC
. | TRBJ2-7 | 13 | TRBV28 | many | CASSLPRNYEQYF | TGTGCCAGCAGCCTCCCCCGTAACTACGAGCAGTACTTC
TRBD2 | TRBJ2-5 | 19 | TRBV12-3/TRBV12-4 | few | CASSLVLASLRGLQETQYF | TGTGCCAGCAGTTTAGTACTAGCGTCCCTCCGAGGTCTCCAAGAGACCCAGTACTTC